Below are 18 T cell receptor beta chains sequenced from a single sample in a study of blood T cell repertoires in COVID-19. Generated by immunoSEQ multiplex PCR, the TCRdb table keeps only in-frame clones and is missing some. The repertoire includes approximately 92,000 clones, 80% of them detected once, and roughly 8.2% sits in the top ten. Sequencing input: peripheral blood. The receptors originated from a man aged 45-65 years who had recovered from COVID-19.

CDR3 residues: CASSPVTGASNTEAFF. CDR3 DNA sequence: TGTGCCAGCAGCCCGGTGACAGGGGCGTCGAACACTGAAGCTTTCTTT. V and J are TRBV3-1 (or the pseudogene TRBV3-2) and TRBJ1-1, with 8 bases that match TRBD1. The CDR3 runs to 16 residues. V was clipped by 4 bases and J by 1 base; unmatched bases: 8. CDR1 and CDR2 from the germline V gene are LGHDT and YNNKEL (reference sequence).

V usage is TRBV27 and J usage is TRBJ1-1; the D gene is possibly TRBD1 (5 bases). The germline CDR1 and CDR2 sequences are MNHEY and SMNVEV (reference sequence). The CDR3 length is 13 residues. Trimming stripped 5 bases from V and 1 base from J, with 8 bases between. This CDR3 is CASSATANTEAFF. The DNA of the CDR3 is TGTGCCAGCAGTGCGACAGCGAACACTGAAGCTTTCTTT.

Ten or more counts support this clone. V and J are TRBV4-1 and TRBJ1-1, with a weak D call TRBD1 (6 bases). The V end was cut by 6 bases, the J end by 0 bases, with 8 bases between. This CDR3 has 13 amino acids. The germline V gene has CDR1 MGHRA and CDR2 YSYEKL. Here the CDR3 reads CASSTGLNTEAFF. Written as DNA, the CDR3 is TGCGCCAGCAGTACAGGGTTGAACACTGAAGCTTTCTTT.

The J gene is TRBJ2-1, the V gene TRBV9, with 10 bases identical to TRBD2. The CDR3 consists of 15 residues. Germline CDR1 is SGDLS and CDR2 is YYNGEE. J lost 0 bases, V lost 3 bases, and 0 bases had no gene match. The CDR3 spells CASSASGSSYNEQFF. The CDR3 bases are TGTGCCAGCAGCGCTAGCGGGAGCTCCTACAATGAGCAGTTCTTC.

In DNA form, the CDR3 reads TGTGCCAGCATTACACAGGGAGGGCCCAATGAGCAGTTCTTC. As protein: CASITQGGPNEQFF. The J gene is TRBJ2-1, the V gene TRBV6-5, with TRBD2 as a possible D gene (7 bases). Trimming took 7 bases from V and 6 from J, leaving 16 bases between them. Per the germline V gene, CDR1 is MNHEY and CDR2 is SVGAGI. CDR3 length: 14 residues.

This clone was found a few times. The chain uses TRBV7-2 and TRBJ1-3; possibly TRBD1 for D (5 bases). The germline V gene encodes CDR1 SGHTA and CDR2 FQGNSA. Trimming cost V 0 bases and J 0 bases, with 9 bases left between them. The CDR3 runs 16 residues. The CDR3 reads CASSLATASSGNTIYF. CDR3 DNA: TGTGCCAGCAGCTTAGCGACAGCTAGCTCTGGAAACACCATATATTTT. The entire variable domain, with the rest obtained from reference TRBV7-2 and TRBJ1-3, is as follows: GAGVSQSPSNKVTEKGKDVELRCDPISGHTALYWYRQSLGQGLEFLIYFQGNSAPDKSGLPSDRFSAERTGGSVSTLTIQRTQQEDSAVYLCASSLATASSGNTIYFGEGSWLTVV.

The gene calls are TRBV5-1 and TRBJ2-7, with TRBD1 identical over 9 bases. J was trimmed by 4 bases and V by 4 bases; bases with no gene match: 3. The CDR3 length is 13 residues. CDR1 and CDR2 from the germline V gene are SGHRS and YFSETQ. CDR3 region: CASSPTGGYEQYF. CDR3 nucleotide sequence: TGCGCCAGCAGCCCGACAGGGGGTTACGAGCAGTACTTC.

The chain is built from TRBV4-3 and TRBJ2-3; 7 bases line up with TRBD1. V lost 2 bases and J lost 0; bases outside the gene matches: 2. CDR3 length: 15 amino acids. The V gene's germline CDR1 is LGHNA and CDR2 YSLEER. The DNA for the CDR3 is TGCGCCAGCAGCCAACAACAGGGGAGCACAGATACGCAGTATTTT. Amino acid sequence: CASSQQQGSTDTQYF.

The table lists this clone with a count of one. The chain joins TRBV7-9 to TRBJ2-1; 8 nucleotides agree with TRBD2. The CDR3 is made up of 15 amino acids. The V gene end was trimmed by 3 bases and the J gene end by 6 bases; junction bases not matched to a gene: 7. Germline V CDR1 and CDR2: SEHNR, FQNEAQ (reference sequence). DNA for the CDR3: TGTGCCAGCAGCTTCGTAGCGGGACCCTTCAATGAGCAGTTCTTC. Amino acids: CASSFVAGPFNEQFF.

This clone was counted a single time. The chain combines TRBV10-3 with TRBJ2-5; 9 bases agree with TRBD2. With 4 bases clipped from V and 5 bases from J, the junction kept 5 bases outside the gene matches. Germline CDR1 reads ENHRY; CDR2 reads SYGVKD. The CDR3 is made up of 14 amino acids. The CDR3 coding sequence is TGTGCCATCAGTGCAGGCGCGGGGGGGGAGACCCAGTACTTC. This sequence encodes CAISAGAGGETQYF.

The rearrangement uses TRBV5-1 and TRBJ2-3; 7 positions match TRBD2. CDR3 length: 16 amino acids. V was pared by 0 bases and J by 4 bases, with 8 bases of the junction left unmatched. The germline V gene has CDR1 SGHRS and CDR2 YFSETQ. The CDR3 DNA reads TGCGCCAGCAGCTTGGGGACGCGGGGGAAGGCAGATACGCAGTATTTT. Protein product: CASSLGTRGKADTQYF.

This chain links TRBV24-1 with TRBJ2-3; D possibly corresponds to TRBD2 (6 bases). V was clipped by 6 bases and J by 4 bases, with 13 bases between them. CDR1 KGHDR and CDR2 SFDVKD come from the germline V gene. The CDR3 has 14 amino acids. The chain's CDR3 is CATSNREIADTQYF. In DNA form, the CDR3 reads TGTGCCACCAGTAACCGGGAGATCGCAGATACGCAGTATTTT.

The V and J genes are TRBV6-5 and TRBJ2-1; possibly TRBD2 for D (5 bases). The V end lost 6 bases, the J end lost 9 bases, and 15 bases lay between the germline ends. CDR3 size: 13 residues. Germline CDR1 reads MNHEY; CDR2 reads SVGAGI. CDR3 sequence: CASRQPGTFEQFF. The CDR3 region has the DNA TGTGCCAGCAGACAACCGGGAACTTTTGAGCAGTTCTTC.

The chain links TRBV10-1 to TRBJ2-5, with D perhaps TRBD1 (6 bases). This CDR3 is 15 amino acids long. Germline V gene sequence: CDR1 WNHNN, CDR2 SYGVQD (reference sequence). V dropped 4 bases and J dropped 4 bases, with 16 bases sitting between them. This CDR3 is CASSVGQGIGETQYF. For the CDR3, the DNA is TGCGCCAGCAGTGTTGGGCAGGGGATCGGAGAGACCCAGTACTTC.

J is TRBJ2-3 and V is TRBV18; D is uncertain. The V end was cut by 3 bases, the J end by 1 base, with 14 bases between. The CDR3 sequence is 16 residues long. Germline V gives CDR1 KGHSH, CDR2 LQKENI. The CDR3 DNA reads as TGTGCCAGCTCACCGGGCCCCAGGCCCCGCACAGATACGCAGTATTTT. It yields the protein CASSPGPRPRTDTQYF.

This sequence joins TRBV2 and TRBJ2-3; 8 bases agree with TRBD1. The CDR3 covers 15 residues. CDR1 and CDR2 from the germline V gene are SNHLY and FYNNEI. Losses at the gene ends were 6 bases for V and 4 bases for J; bases not matched to a gene: 9. Written as DNA, the CDR3 is TGTGCCAGCAGAATAGGACAGGGCTACGCAGATACGCAGTATTTT. Protein: CASRIGQGYADTQYF.

The V and J genes are TRBV18 and TRBJ2-7, with D possibly being TRBD2 (5 bases). CDR3 length: 14 residues. V lost 3 bases to trimming and J lost 3 bases, with 12 bases between them. Germline V gives CDR1 KGHSH, CDR2 LQKENI. CDR3 nucleotide sequence: TGTGCCAGCTCACCGGCTAGCAGACACTACGAGCAGTACTTC. Translating gives CASSPASRHYEQYF.

This chain uses TRBV28 with TRBJ1-1; tentatively, D is TRBD1 (6 bases). Germline V gene sequence: CDR1 MDHEN, CDR2 SYDVKM. Trimming pared 5 bases from V and 4 bases from J, leaving 14 bases between. The length of the CDR3 is 14 residues. The CDR3 reads CASSGQGRGTEAFF. CDR3 nucleotides: TGTGCCAGCAGTGGCCAGGGGAGGGGCACTGAAGCTTTCTTT.